These 8 T cell receptor beta chains originate from one sample sequenced in a study of blood T cells in healthy people across ages. Alongside a J-beta primer mix, a sample-barcoded 5' primer served in a second PCR lasting roughly 7 to 11 cycles. MiXCR, applied by TCRdb to the 5' RACE reads, yields one record per CDR3 protein. The repertoire consists of about 1.4 million distinct CDR3 sequences, with roughly 60% occurring once and the leading ten covering roughly 7%. The sample comprised blood. These receptors all come from a man aged 18-30 years in good health.

The rearrangement links TRBV18 to TRBJ2-1, with a weak D call TRBD2 (5 bases). The V and J ends lost 3 bases and 6 bases respectively, with 30 bases between them. This CDR3 is 20 amino acids long. Germline CDR1 is KGHSH and CDR2 is LQKENI. CDR3 in amino acids: CASSPYEAGYAGAKINEQFF. The CDR3 DNA follows: TGTGCCAGCTCACCCTATGAGGCGGGTTATGCAGGAGCCAAGATCAATGAGCAGTTCTTC.

The V and J genes are TRBV25-1 and TRBJ2-3, with a weak D call TRBD1 (5 bases). Germline-derived CDR1 and CDR2 are MGHDK and SYGVNS. Trimming left V 3 bases short and J 6 bases short, with 16 bases between. This CDR3 is built from 15 residues. CDR3 loop: CASSDTGDLMDTQYF. The CDR3 DNA reads as TGTGCCAGCAGTGATACAGGAGACCTCATGGATACGCAGTATTTT.

This chain uses TRBV12-3 or TRBV12-4 with TRBJ1-5; 9 bases are a match to TRBD1. The V and J ends lost 4 bases and 0 bases, in that order; junction bases with no gene match: 4. There are 16 residues in the CDR3. CDR3 coding DNA: TGTGCCAGCAGTTCGACAGGGGGACGTAGCAATCAGCCCCAGCATTTT. The encoded protein is CASSSTGGRSNQPQHF.

This sequence joins TRBV7-2 and TRBJ2-7; D ambiguous. Germline V lookup: CDR1 SGHTA, CDR2 FQGNSA. The CDR3 extends over 14 amino acids. V dropped 1 base and J dropped 3 bases, with 10 bases sitting between them. The CDR3 nucleotides are TGTGCCAGCAGCTTAGAAACACACTACTACGAGCAGTACTTC. Its translation is CASSLETHYYEQYF.

This chain uses TRBV4-1 with TRBJ2-7; 8 bases map to TRBD2. The J call may be incorrect, as the DNA end agrees better with TRBJ2-1. This CDR3 comprises 15 residues. CDR1 is MGHRA and CDR2 is YSYEKL in the germline V gene. The CDR3 is CASSQAGTSRSEQFF. CDR3 in DNA: TGCGCCAGCAGCCAAGCCGGGACTAGTCGAAGTGAGCAGTTCTTC.

The chain is built from TRBV20-1 and TRBJ1-4; tentatively, D is TRBD1 (5 bases). The V gene lost 6 bases and the J gene lost 7 bases, with 21 bases spanning the gap. Germline V gene sequence: CDR1 DFQATT, CDR2 SNEGSKA (reference sequence). The CDR3 loop spans 15 amino acids. The CDR3 region is CSAPSPAGRVEKLFF. The CDR3 DNA sequence: TGCAGTGCCCCCTCTCCGGCAGGGCGGGTTGAAAAACTGTTTTTT.

This chain uses TRBV3-1 with TRBJ2-1; 13 bases are a match to TRBD2. The germline V gene encodes CDR1 LGHDT and CDR2 YNNKEL (reference sequence). The length of the CDR3 is 15 residues. With V trimmed by 5 bases and J by 12 bases, 10 bases remained unmatched. CDR3 bases: TGTGCCAGCAGCGTGGGACTAGCGGGGCCCCCAGGGCAGTTCTTC. This gives the protein CASSVGLAGPPGQFF.

The rearrangement uses TRBV9 and TRBJ2-3; 8 bases fit TRBD2. The CDR3 loop spans 15 amino acids. The V gene end was trimmed by 0 bases and the J gene end by 4 bases; junction bases not matched to a gene: 4. Germline V gene sequence: CDR1 SGDLS, CDR2 YYNGEE. CDR3 DNA: TGTGCCAGCAGCGTAGGACTAGCGAAGTCAGATACGCAGTATTTT. Translation gives CASSVGLAKSDTQYF.